The 17 T cell receptor delta chains in this list originate from one sample, sequenced in a study of Vδ1+ human thymocytes. Study results and caveats: In the thymus, TRG and TRD repertoires looked highly polyclonal with Gaussian CDR3 lengths.

Extracted RNA was reverse transcribed into cDNA. The CDR3 regions were amplified by multiplex PCR from V-gene primers to a constant-region primer. TCRdb applied CATT to the multiplex PCR reads for clone calling. The sample lists 23,000 or so delta-chain clones, about 31% occurring once. Their cognate antigens are unknown. Sequencing was performed on Vdelta1+ gamma-delta thymocytes from the thymus. This sample's subset: FACS-sorted CD3+ TCRalphabeta- TCRVdelta1+ TCRVdelta2- thymocytes. All receptors derive from a boy less than two years old who had congenital heart surgery.

This clone was recorded a few times. V usage is TRDV1 and J usage is TRDJ1, with 11 nucleotides matching TRDD3. V trimming: 3 bases; J trimming: 0 bases; junction bases outside the gene matches: 18. Looked up from germline, CDR1 is TSWWSYY and CDR2 is QGS. The length of the CDR3 is 21 residues. As DNA, the CDR3 is TGTGCTCTTGGGGACTTTCATTTTGCTGGGGGATACCCAAGGGACACCGATAAACTCATCTTT. This gives the protein CALGDFHFAGGYPRDTDKLIF.

Remarks on this clone: Within the sample, other DNA sequences also encode this same CDR3. V gene TRDV1 combines with J gene TRDJ1, with TRDD3 identical over 7 bases. CDR1 TSWWSYY and CDR2 QGS come from the germline V gene. With 0 bases clipped from V and 7 bases from J, the junction kept 14 bases outside the gene matches. CDR3 length equals 17 residues. Written as DNA, the CDR3 is TGTGCTCTTGGGGAACTTGTCTCCCTGCACTGGGGTACTAAACTCATCTTT. This codes for CALGELVSLHWGTKLIF.

The V gene is TRDV1, the J gene TRDJ1; D is possibly TRDD3 (6 bases). Germline values: CDR1 TSWWSYY, CDR2 QGS. This CDR3 has 14 residues. Trimming cost V 2 bases and J 8 bases, with 15 bases left between them. Here the CDR3 reads CALGEDRGTVKLIF. Here the CDR3 DNA reads TGTGCTCTTGGGGAAGACCGGGGGACAGTAAAACTCATCTTT.

The V and J genes are TRDV1 and TRDJ1; 7 bases line up with TRDD3. This CDR3 has 15 residues. Losses at the gene ends were 11 bases for V and 1 base for J; bases not matched to a gene: 13. Germline values: CDR1 TSWWSYY, CDR2 QGS. The CDR3 loop is CALPDRTGATDKLIF. CDR3 coding DNA: TGTGCTTTGCCGGATAGAACTGGGGCCACCGATAAACTCATCTTT.

By sample share, this clone is medium-sized (0.01 to 0.1%). This sample also contains other DNA sequences that code for the same CDR3. The chain is built from TRDV2 and TRDJ1; TRDD3 matches 11 bases. CDR1 GEAIGNYY and CDR2 EKD come from the germline V gene. CDR3 length: 17 residues. The ends lost 9 bases at V and 0 bases at J; junction bases unmatched: 14. For the CDR3, the DNA is TGTGCCCGTACTACTGGGGGATATTTGGCGTACACCGATAAACTCATCTTT. Its protein is CARTTGGYLAYTDKLIF.

Regarding this clone: Relative to the germline gene, one junction end is altered; a read error may explain this. The genes are TRDV1 and TRDJ1; 13 bases line up with TRDD3. In germline, CDR1 is TSWWSYY, CDR2 QGS. The CDR3 has 25 residues. The DNA for the CDR3 is TGTGCTCTTGGGGAACTCCCTCTTCTTCTTCCTACCCGTACTGGGGGATACGGGTACACCGATAAACTCATCTTC. Translation: CALGELPLLLPTRTGGYGYTDKLIF.

J is TRDJ1 and V is TRDV1; 11 bases are a match to TRDD3. V was pared by 2 bases and J by 7 bases, with 12 bases of the junction left unmatched. Germline V gene sequence: CDR1 TSWWSYY, CDR2 QGS. The CDR3 is made up of 17 amino acids. The CDR3 nucleotides are TGTGCTCTTGGGGAAGGCCCCCCCTGGGGGATACATGGTAAACTCATCTTT. Translation gives CALGEGPPWGIHGKLIF.

This clone was detected a few times. This sample includes further DNA sequences coding for the same CDR3. The chain carries TRDV1 and TRDJ1; TRDD3 might be the D (6 bases). CDR1 and CDR2 from the germline V gene are TSWWSYY and QGS. CDR3 length: 22 residues. Trimming pared 0 bases from V and 4 bases from J, leaving 33 bases between. CDR3: CALGELRGTSVTLIRVVDKLIF. DNA for the CDR3: TGTGCTCTTGGGGAACTAAGGGGGACTTCCGTAACCCTGATACGCGTTGTCGATAAACTCATCTTT.

This clone was detected a few times. This chain links TRDV1 with TRDJ1, with TRDD3 matching over 13 bases. With 1 base clipped from V and 0 bases from J, the junction kept 32 bases outside the gene matches. The CDR3 has 27 amino acids. The germline V gene encodes CDR1 TSWWSYY and CDR2 QGS. In DNA, the CDR3 is TGTGCTCTTGGGGAACCTTGTCTACGCCCGATACTGGGGGATACGCGAACGACGAGGGCATACACCGATAAACTCATCTTT. Translating gives CALGEPCLRPILGDTRTTRAYTDKLIF.

This sequence joins TRDV1 and TRDJ1; TRDD3 matches at 13 bases. The CDR3 has 20 amino acids. Trimming cost V 2 bases and J 6 bases; bases outside gene matches: 18. CDR1 TSWWSYY and CDR2 QGS come from the germline V gene. Written as DNA, the CDR3 is TGTGCTCTTGGGGAATTCTACCTTACGACTGGGGGATACGAGGCCTATAAACTCATCTTT. Its protein is CALGEFYLTTGGYEAYKLIF.

With respect to this clone: An end of the junction differs from the germline gene, which may be a read error. J is TRDJ2 and V is TRDV2; D assignment may be TRDD2 or TRDD3 (5 bases each). This CDR3 is 17 amino acids long. CDR1 is GEAIGNYY and CDR2 is EKD in the germline V gene. CDR3 sequence (DNA): TGTGCCTGTCTTCCAGCGGAGGGATGCGCTTTAACAGCACGACTCTTCTTT. Its protein product is CACLPAEGCALTARLFF.

The chain couples TRDV1 to TRDJ1; no clear D. This CDR3 is built from 18 residues. V was trimmed by 0 bases and J by 0 bases, leaving 17 bases between them. From germline, CDR1 is TSWWSYY and CDR2 QGS. As DNA, the CDR3 is TGTGCTCTTGGGGAACTCCCCATGGATCCGACGTACACCGATAAACTCATCTTT. Encoded protein: CALGELPMDPTYTDKLIF.

This clone showed up just a few times. This may come from a read error, since a much larger clone is one base off. The sample holds other DNA sequences that translate to the same CDR3. The rearrangement joins TRDV1 to TRDJ1; 8 nucleotides agree with TRDD3. This CDR3 has 18 residues. The V gene's germline CDR1 is TSWWSYY and CDR2 QGS. CDR3 nucleotide sequence: TGTGCTCTTGGGGAAAGGGGAATGTACTGGGGGTACACCGATAAACTTATCTTT. This gives the protein CALGERGMYWGYTDKLIF.

The J gene is TRDJ1, the V gene TRDV1; 13 bases fit TRDD3. The CDR3 is 22 amino acids. Germline assignment: CDR1 TSWWSYY and CDR2 QGS. The junction had 24 bases not matched to a gene; V was cut back by 3 bases and J by 5 bases. This CDR3 reads CALGDFSSRVLGDTGRIDKLIF. CDR3 sequence (DNA): TGTGCTCTTGGGGATTTCTCCTCTCGGGTACTGGGGGATACGGGGAGGATAGATAAACTCATCTTT.

This clone was counted once. Additional DNA sequences in this sample encode the identical CDR3. This rearrangement joins TRDV1 to TRDJ1; D could derive from TRDD2 or TRDD3 (9 bases each). Trimming stripped 4 bases from V and 2 bases from J, with 47 bases between. This CDR3 is built from 26 residues. The V gene's germline CDR1 is TSWWSYY and CDR2 QGS. The CDR3 bases are TGTGCTCTTGGGGGAACCAGCAGCCTTCCTACTGGGCTACACTGGGGGACCCTTTGGGGGACCGATAAACTCATCTTT. It encodes CALGGTSSLPTGLHWGTLWGTDKLIF.

For this clone: Compared with germline, one end of the junction differs, possibly owing to a read error. This chain connects TRDV1 to TRDJ1, with a possible D match to TRDD2 (6 bases). CDR1 is TSWWSYY and CDR2 is QGS in the germline V gene. The CDR3 runs to 20 residues. The CDR3 bases are TGTGCTGTTGGGGAACCCCTCCTACCTGGGAGATTGCTGCACACCGATAAACTCATCTTT. Its protein product is CAVGEPLLPGRLLHTDKLIF.

This clone was counted a few times. A clone one base away is much larger, so this may be a read error. This chain links TRDV2 with TRDJ3; 10 nucleotides line up with TRDD3. The germline V gene has CDR1 GEAIGNYY and CDR2 EKD. This CDR3 region has 19 residues. V lost 7 bases, J lost 0 bases, and 11 bases stayed unmatched. This CDR3 reads CAWDTGGCGCSWDTRQMFF. CDR3 bases: TGTGCCTGGGATACTGGGGGATGCGGCTGCTCCTGGGACACCCGACAGATGTTTTTC.